Following are 9 T cell receptor beta chains from one sample sequenced in a study of PD-1 blockade in classical Hodgkin lymphoma. Method: immunoSEQ multiplex PCR; TCRdb's copy keeps in-frame clones and lacks some. This sample has 40,000 to 65,000 clones; 81% occur once, and the top ten carry roughly 15%. Each patient experienced a relapse that followed autologous stem cell transplantation, and brentuximab vedotin exposure varied. The source material was peripheral blood mononuclear cells (PBMCs), sampled at baseline. The receptors stem from a human donor with classical Hodgkin lymphoma.

The chain carries TRBV29-1 and TRBJ2-5, with D perhaps matching TRBD2 (6 bases). V dropped 4 bases and J dropped 1 base, with 7 bases sitting between them. CDR3 length: 12 residues. CDR1 is SQVTM, CDR2 ANQGSEA, per germline. CDR3 nucleotides: TGCAGCGTTGGGCGGGGCCAAGAGACCCAGTACTTC. It specifies CSVGRGQETQYF.

The chain carries TRBV10-2 and TRBJ2-3; 7 positions match TRBD2. The CDR3 runs to 14 residues. Germline V lookup: CDR1 WSHSY, CDR2 SAAADI. The V gene end was trimmed by 7 bases and the J gene end by 6 bases; junction bases not matched to a gene: 10. The CDR3 loop reads CASNSLAVSDTQYF. In nucleotides, the CDR3 is TGCGCCAGCAACTCTCTAGCGGTATCGGATACGCAGTATTTT.

The chain joins TRBV18 to TRBJ2-7, with D possibly called TRBD1 or TRBD2 (6 bases each). This CDR3 spans 13 amino acids. Germline V gene lookup returns CDR1 KGHSH and CDR2 LQKENI. The V end lost 5 bases, the J end lost 5 bases, and 13 bases lay between the germline ends. The CDR3 DNA is TGTGCCAGCTCAGCCTCAGGGGAGGACGAGCAGTACGTC. Translated: CASSASGEDEQYV.

The rearrangement uses TRBV4-3 and TRBJ2-1, with D uncertain. Germline CDR1 reads LGHNA; CDR2 reads YSLEER. CDR3 size: 16 residues. V was clipped by 0 bases and J by 3 bases, with 12 bases between them. As DNA, the CDR3 is TGCGCCAGCAGCCAAGATAACAGCGCTTACTACAATGAGCAGTTCTTC. The encoded protein is CASSQDNSAYYNEQFF.

The CDR3 loop is CASLFVLTEAFF. As DNA, the CDR3 is TGTGCCAGCCTTTTCGTCCTGACTGAAGCTTTCTTT. The genes are TRBV2 and TRBJ1-1; no clear D gene. V dropped 8 bases and J dropped 5 bases, with 12 bases sitting between them. The CDR3 consists of 12 residues. Germline loops: CDR1 SNHLY, CDR2 FYNNEI.

This clone was seen only a few times. This chain links TRBV11-3 with TRBJ1-1; D uncertain. With 3 bases removed from V and 1 base from J, the gap between germline ends came to 9 bases. CDR3 length equals 14 residues. Germline lookup yields CDR1 SGHNT and CDR2 YENEEA. CDR3 residues: CASSLSWANTEAFF. Here the CDR3 DNA reads TGTGCCAGCAGCTTGAGTTGGGCGAACACTGAAGCTTTCTTT.

The chain combines TRBV7-2 with TRBJ1-5, with D possibly being TRBD1 (5 bases). V was trimmed by 0 bases and J by 7 bases, leaving 16 bases between them. The CDR3 runs to 16 residues. CDR1 SGHTA and CDR2 FQGNSA come from the germline V gene. The CDR3 sequence is CASSLAGFWGHQPQHF. As DNA, the CDR3 is TGTGCCAGCAGCTTAGCGGGATTTTGGGGCCACCAGCCCCAGCATTTT.

This clone appeared a single time. The chain is built from TRBV4-1 and TRBJ1-2; D unclear. The CDR3 contains 14 residues. The V and J ends lost 4 bases and 4 bases respectively, with 13 bases between them. Germline loops: CDR1 MGHRA, CDR2 YSYEKL. For the CDR3, the DNA is TGCGCCAGCAGCCCGAGTGAGGGATTCTATGGCTACACCTTC. Its protein is CASSPSEGFYGYTF.

The chain couples TRBV6-5 to TRBJ2-7, with D perhaps assigned TRBD1 or TRBD2 (5 bases each). CDR3 size: 15 residues. Germline values: CDR1 MNHEY, CDR2 SVGAGI. The V and J ends lost 5 bases and 0 bases respectively, with 14 bases between them. DNA for the CDR3: TGTGCCAGCAGTCGGGACCCGCAAAGCTCCTACGAGCAGTACTTC. Protein sequence: CASSRDPQSSYEQYF.